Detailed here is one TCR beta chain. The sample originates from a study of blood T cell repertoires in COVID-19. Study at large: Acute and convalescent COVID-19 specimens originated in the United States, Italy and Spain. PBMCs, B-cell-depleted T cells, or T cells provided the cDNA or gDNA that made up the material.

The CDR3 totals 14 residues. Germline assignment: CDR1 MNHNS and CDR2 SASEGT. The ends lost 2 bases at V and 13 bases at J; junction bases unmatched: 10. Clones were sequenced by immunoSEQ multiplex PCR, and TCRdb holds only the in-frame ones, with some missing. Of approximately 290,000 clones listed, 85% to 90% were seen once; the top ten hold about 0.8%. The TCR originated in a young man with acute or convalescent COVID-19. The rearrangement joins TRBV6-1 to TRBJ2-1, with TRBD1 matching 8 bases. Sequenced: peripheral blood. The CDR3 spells CASSELYGTGRQFF. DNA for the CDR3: TGTGCCAGCAGTGAACTCTATGGGACAGGCCGACAGTTCTTC.